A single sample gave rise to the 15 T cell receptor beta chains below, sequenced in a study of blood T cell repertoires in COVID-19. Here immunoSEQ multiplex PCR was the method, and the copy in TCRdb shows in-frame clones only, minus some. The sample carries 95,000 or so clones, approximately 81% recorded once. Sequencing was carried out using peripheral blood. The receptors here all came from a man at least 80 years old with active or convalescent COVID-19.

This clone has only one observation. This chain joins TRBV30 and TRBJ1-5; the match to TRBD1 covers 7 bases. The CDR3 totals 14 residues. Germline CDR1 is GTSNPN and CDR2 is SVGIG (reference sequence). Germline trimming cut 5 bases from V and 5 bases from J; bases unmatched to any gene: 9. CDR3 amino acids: CAWCAGGGHQPQHF. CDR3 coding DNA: TGTGCCTGGTGTGCAGGGGGTGGTCATCAGCCCCAGCATTTT.

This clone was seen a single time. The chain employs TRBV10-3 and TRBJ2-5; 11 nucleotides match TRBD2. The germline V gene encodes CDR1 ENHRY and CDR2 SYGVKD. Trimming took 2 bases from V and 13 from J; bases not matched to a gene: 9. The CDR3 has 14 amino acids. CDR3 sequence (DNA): TGTGCCATCAGTGAGAGTCTAGCGGGGGGCCTCCCGTACTTC. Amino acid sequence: CAISESLAGGLPYF.

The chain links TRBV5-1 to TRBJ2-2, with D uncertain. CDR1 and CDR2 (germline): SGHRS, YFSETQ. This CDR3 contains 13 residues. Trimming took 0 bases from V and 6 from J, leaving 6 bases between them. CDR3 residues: CASSLVGPGELFF. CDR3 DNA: TGCGCCAGCAGCTTGGTTGGGCCCGGGGAGCTGTTTTTT.

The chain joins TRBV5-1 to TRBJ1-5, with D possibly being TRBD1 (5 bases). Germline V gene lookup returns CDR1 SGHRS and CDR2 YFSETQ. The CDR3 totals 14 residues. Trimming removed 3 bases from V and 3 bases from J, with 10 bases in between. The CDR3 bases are TGCGCCAGCAGCTCGGGGGGAACCAATCAGCCCCAGCATTTT. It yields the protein CASSSGGTNQPQHF.

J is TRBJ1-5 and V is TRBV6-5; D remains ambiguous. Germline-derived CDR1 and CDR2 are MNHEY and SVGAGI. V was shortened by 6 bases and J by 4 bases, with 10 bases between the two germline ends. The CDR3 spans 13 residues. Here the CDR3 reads CASSWGGNQPQHF. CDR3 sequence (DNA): TGTGCCAGCAGCTGGGGAGGGAATCAGCCCCAGCATTTT.

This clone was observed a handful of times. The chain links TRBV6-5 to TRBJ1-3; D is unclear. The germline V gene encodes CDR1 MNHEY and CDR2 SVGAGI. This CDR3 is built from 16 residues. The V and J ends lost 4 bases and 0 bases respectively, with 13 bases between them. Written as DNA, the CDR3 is TGTGCCAGCAGTTCTAGGACGGGGAGCTCTGGAAACACCATATATTTT. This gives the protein CASSSRTGSSGNTIYF.

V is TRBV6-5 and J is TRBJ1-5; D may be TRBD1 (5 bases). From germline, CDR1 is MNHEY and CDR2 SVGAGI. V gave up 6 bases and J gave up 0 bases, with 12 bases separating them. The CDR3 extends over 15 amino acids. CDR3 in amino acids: CASRVTAYSNQPQHF. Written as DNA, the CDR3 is TGTGCCAGCAGGGTGACAGCCTATAGCAATCAGCCCCAGCATTTT.

The CDR3 DNA is TGTGCCAGCAGCCAAGAGGTCCGGGATCAGCCCCAGCATTTT. This gives the protein CASSQEVRDQPQHF. J is TRBJ1-5 and V is TRBV14; no definite D call. The germline gives CDR1 SGHDN, CDR2 FVKESK. The CDR3 covers 14 residues. The V gene lost 0 bases and the J gene lost 5 bases, with 8 bases spanning the gap.

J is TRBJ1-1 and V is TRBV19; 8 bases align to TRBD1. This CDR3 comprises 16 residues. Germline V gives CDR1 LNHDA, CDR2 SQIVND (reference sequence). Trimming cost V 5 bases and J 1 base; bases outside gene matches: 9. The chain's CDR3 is CASSVKAGTGNTEAFF. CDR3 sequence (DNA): TGTGCCAGTAGTGTTAAGGCCGGGACAGGGAACACTGAAGCTTTCTTT.

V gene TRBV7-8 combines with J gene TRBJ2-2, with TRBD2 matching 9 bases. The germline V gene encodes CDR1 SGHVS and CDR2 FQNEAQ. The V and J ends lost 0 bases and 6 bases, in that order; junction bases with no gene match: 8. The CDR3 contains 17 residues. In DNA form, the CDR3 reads TGTGCCAGCAGCTTAGCAATGGCGGGGGGGTTCCCCGGGGAGCTGTTTTTT. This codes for CASSLAMAGGFPGELFF.

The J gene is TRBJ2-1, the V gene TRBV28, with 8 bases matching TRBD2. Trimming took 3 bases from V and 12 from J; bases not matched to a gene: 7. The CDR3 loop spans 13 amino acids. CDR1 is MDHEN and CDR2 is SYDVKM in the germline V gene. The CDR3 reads CASSFNGRGGQFF. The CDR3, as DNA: TGTGCCAGCAGTTTTAACGGACGGGGGGGGCAGTTCTTC.

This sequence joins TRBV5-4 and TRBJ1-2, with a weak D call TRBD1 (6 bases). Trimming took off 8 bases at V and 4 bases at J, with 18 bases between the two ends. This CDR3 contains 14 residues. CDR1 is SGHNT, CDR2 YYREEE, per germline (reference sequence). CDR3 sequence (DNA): TGTGCCAGTACAGCTCGCCAGGGGATCTATGGCTACACCTTC. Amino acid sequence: CASTARQGIYGYTF.

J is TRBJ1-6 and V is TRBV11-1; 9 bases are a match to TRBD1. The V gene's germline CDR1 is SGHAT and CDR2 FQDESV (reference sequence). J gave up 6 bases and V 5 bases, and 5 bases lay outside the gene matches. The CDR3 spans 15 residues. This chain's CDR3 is CASSHKTGGNSPLHF. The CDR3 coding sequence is TGTGCCAGCAGCCACAAGACAGGGGGTAATTCACCCCTCCACTTT.

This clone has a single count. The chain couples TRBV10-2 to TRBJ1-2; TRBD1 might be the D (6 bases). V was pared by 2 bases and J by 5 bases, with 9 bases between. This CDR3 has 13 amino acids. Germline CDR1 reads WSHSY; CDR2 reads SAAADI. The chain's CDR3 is CASSEAGTYGYTF. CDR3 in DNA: TGCGCCAGCAGTGAGGCCGGGACATATGGCTACACCTTC.

CDR3 amino acids: CASSLDRGGGEAFF. The CDR3 DNA is TGCGCCAGCAGCTTGGACAGGGGAGGAGGTGAAGCTTTCTTT. This chain joins TRBV5-1 and TRBJ1-1; 7 bases fit TRBD1. The CDR3 runs 14 residues. The V segment lost 0 bases and the J segment 7 bases; nucleotides outside the gene matches: 6. CDR1 SGHRS and CDR2 YFSETQ come from the germline V gene.